This T cell receptor (beta chain) was observed in a study of T cells after yellow fever vaccination. This clonotype was seen at least ten times. 5'RACE template switching added a universal primer site and UMIs to TCR cDNA. One entry per CDR3 protein results from TCRdb running MiXCR on the 5' RACE reads. This sample has about 350,000 distinct CDR3 sequences; about 9.9% occur once, and the top ten carry around 18%. Germline V lookup: CDR1 SQVTM, CDR2 ANQGSEA. V was clipped by 7 bases and J by 11 bases, with 25 bases between them. The CDR3 covers 14 residues. Sequencing was performed on PBMCs, taken on the day of the first yellow fever vaccination. The source is a man younger than 35 who received the YFV17D yellow fever vaccine. V is TRBV29-1 and J is TRBJ2-3; maybe TRBD2 (6 bases). The CDR3, as DNA: TGCAGCGCCCGAGGTACCGGGACTGCCGGAAGGCAGTATTTT. Encoded protein: CSARGTGTAGRQYF.